The TCR beta chain under discussion was sequenced for a study of response to subunit inactivated influenza vaccine. TCRdb reprocessed the RT-PCR reads via MiXCR and lists one record per CDR3 protein. This sample carries hundreds of thousands of distinct CDR3 sequences, over 9% of them seen once, and the ten largest clones take approximately 9.9%. Germline lookup yields CDR1 LGHDT and CDR2 YNNKEL (reference sequence). The CDR3 runs to 13 residues. Trimming took 8 bases from V and 9 from J; bases not matched to a gene: 6. These data were also reused for a study on T cells expressing NK-cell markers. From that report: The TCR beta cDNA came from 5'RACE template switching with UMIs.

The chain combines TRBV3-1 with TRBJ2-1; 11 bases fit TRBD2. The material sequenced was PBMCs from blood, taken on the day of vaccination. The sequence derives from a man aged 50-60 years who received an inactivated influenza vaccine. The CDR3 bases are TGTGCCAGCGGTACTAGCGGGGGAGGTGAGCAGTTCTTC. This translates into CASGTSGGGEQFF.